This entry features one TCR beta chain sequence. V was pared by 1 base and J by 6 bases, with 7 bases of the junction left unmatched. In germline, CDR1 is SEHNR, CDR2 FQNEAQ (reference sequence). This CDR3 is 15 amino acids long. The sample originates from a study of blood T cell repertoires in COVID-19. Study overall: Sites across the United States, Italy and Spain contributed samples from acute and convalescent COVID-19. T cells, B-cell-depleted T cells, or PBMCs supplied cDNA or gDNA.

Original processing notes: Amplification from reference gene primers served as the basis for estimated nucleated cell counts. Using immunoSEQ multiplex PCR, the repertoire was profiled, and TCRdb retains in-frame clones only, with some absent. The V and J calls and clone size are taken from that table; D and trimming were inferred from the DNA. The sample yields 200,000 to 250,000 clones, just under 85% seen once. The sequence was collected from an elderly woman with acute or convalescent COVID-19. This chain joins TRBV7-9 and TRBJ2-7, with 9 bases fitting TRBD1. The sample consisted of peripheral blood. The CDR3 sequence is CASSLGGQGASEQYF. The CDR3 DNA reads as TGTGCCAGCAGCTTAGGGGGACAGGGTGCCTCCGAGCAGTACTTC.